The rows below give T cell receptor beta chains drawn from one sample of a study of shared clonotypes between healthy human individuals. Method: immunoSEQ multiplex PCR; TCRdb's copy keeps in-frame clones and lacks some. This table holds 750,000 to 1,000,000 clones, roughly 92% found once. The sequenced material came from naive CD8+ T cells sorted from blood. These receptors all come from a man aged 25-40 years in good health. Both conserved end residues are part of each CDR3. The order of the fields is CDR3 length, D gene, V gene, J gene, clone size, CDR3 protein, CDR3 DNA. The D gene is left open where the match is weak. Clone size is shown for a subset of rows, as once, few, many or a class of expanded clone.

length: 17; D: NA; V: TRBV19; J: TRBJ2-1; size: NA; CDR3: CASSWSGNSNSYNEQFF; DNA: TGTGCCAGTAGTTGGAGCGGAAACAGTAACTCCTACAATGAGCAGTTCTTC
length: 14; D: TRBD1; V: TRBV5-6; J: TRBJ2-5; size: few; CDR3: CASSLVGQQETQYF; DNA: TGTGCCAGCAGCTTGGTGGGACAGCAAGAGACCCAGTACTTC
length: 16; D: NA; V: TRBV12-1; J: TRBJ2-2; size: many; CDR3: CASSSVAGEITGELFF; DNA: TGTGCCAGCAGCTCGGTAGCGGGAGAGATCACCGGGGAGCTGTTTTTT
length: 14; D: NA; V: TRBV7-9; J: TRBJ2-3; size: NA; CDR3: CASSPSEDTDTQYF; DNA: TGTGCCAGCAGCCCCTCCGAAGACACAGATACGCAGTATTTT
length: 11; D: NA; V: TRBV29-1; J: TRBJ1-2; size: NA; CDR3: CSVEAHYGYTF; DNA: TGCAGCGTTGAGGCCCACTATGGCTACACCTTC
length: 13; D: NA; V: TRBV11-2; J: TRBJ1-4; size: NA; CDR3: CASSGGVGEKLFF; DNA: TGTGCCAGCTCCGGAGGGGTCGGTGAAAAACTGTTTTTT
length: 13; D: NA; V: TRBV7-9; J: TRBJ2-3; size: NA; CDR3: CASRSGYTDTQYF; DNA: TGTGCCAGTAGGAGCGGGTACACAGATACGCAGTATTTT
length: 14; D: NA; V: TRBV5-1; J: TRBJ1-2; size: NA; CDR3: CASSLDSLNYGYTF; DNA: TGCGCCAGCAGCTTGGACAGCCTGAACTATGGCTACACCTTC
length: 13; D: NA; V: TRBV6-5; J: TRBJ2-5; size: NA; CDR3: CASSPGGSATQYF; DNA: TGTGCCAGCAGTCCCGGGGGCTCTGCAACCCAGTACTTC
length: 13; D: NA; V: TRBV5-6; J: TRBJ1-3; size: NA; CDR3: CASSLGSGNTIYF; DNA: TGTGCCAGCAGCTTGGGCTCTGGAAACACCATATATTTT
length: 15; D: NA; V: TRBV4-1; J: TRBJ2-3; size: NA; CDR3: CASSQTRGGTDTQYF; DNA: TGCGCCAGCAGCCAAACAAGGGGGGGCACAGATACGCAGTATTTT
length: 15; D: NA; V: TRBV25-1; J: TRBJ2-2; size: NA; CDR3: CASSEASLGTGELFF; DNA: TGTGCCAGCAGTGAAGCTAGCTTGGGCACCGGGGAGCTGTTTTTT
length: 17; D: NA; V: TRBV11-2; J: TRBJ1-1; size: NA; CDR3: CASSSAGLRGMNTEAFF; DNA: TGTGCCAGCAGCTCCGCAGGCCTACGAGGAATGAACACTGAAGCTTTCTTT
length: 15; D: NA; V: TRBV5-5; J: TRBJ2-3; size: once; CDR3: CASSPYGGSTDTQYF; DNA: TGTGCCAGCAGCCCCTACGGCGGTAGCACAGATACGCAGTATTTT
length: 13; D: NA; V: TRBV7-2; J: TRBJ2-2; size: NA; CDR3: CASEELLTGELFF; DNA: TGTGCCAGCGAAGAACTACTCACCGGGGAGCTGTTTTTT
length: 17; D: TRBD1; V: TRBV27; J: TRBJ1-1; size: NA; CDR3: CASSLVTPGQRNTEAFF; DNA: TGTGCCAGCAGTTTGGTAACCCCGGGACAGAGGAACACTGAAGCTTTCTTT
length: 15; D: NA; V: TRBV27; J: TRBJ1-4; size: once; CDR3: CASSLSAGQGEKLFF; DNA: TGTGCCAGCAGTTTATCGGCAGGCCAAGGCGAAAAACTGTTTTTT